This T cell receptor (beta chain) came from a study of prognosis after radiotherapy for stage I lung cancer. Germline CDR1 SGHTA, CDR2 FQGNSA. The CDR3 has 14 residues. J gave up 9 bases and V 5 bases, and 10 bases lay outside the gene matches. Broader study findings: Patients who developed distant metastases had lower Shannon entropy after stereotactic body radiation therapy.

This clonotype was detected ten times or more. What it binds is not known. Researchers used two-round multiplex PCR to amplify TCR beta CDR3 starting from genomic DNA. Initially, in first-round PCR, primers specific to each TRBV and TRBJ gene were used. From the multiplex PCR reads, TCRdb called clonotypes with MiXCR, one entry per CDR3 protein. Of about 23,000 distinct CDR3 sequences in the sample, under 45% are singletons; the top ten hold 30% to 40%. The sequence was collected from a donor over 45 with non-small cell lung cancer. Material: PBMCs, obtained before or after stereotactic body radiation therapy (not recorded which). This chain connects TRBV7-2 to TRBJ2-1; 7 bases map to TRBD1. The CDR3 bases are TGTGCCAGCAGCGCAGGGGGTTTCTATTCTGAGCAGTTCTTC. This translates into CASSAGGFYSEQFF.